The next 22 T cell receptor beta chains were all read from a single sample in a study of identical twins. TCRdb processed the 5' RACE reads anew with MiXCR; each CDR3 protein has one entry. The sample holds under 1 million distinct CDR3 sequences; over 9% are singletons and the top ten take about 1.5%. This sample was also put to use in a study of yellow fever vaccine responses in identical twins.

Sequencing was carried out using PBMCs. These receptors were taken from a woman between 18 and 30 years old in good health.

DNA of the CDR3: TGTGCCAGCTCTTCGCGGACACCTGGAAACACCATATATTTT. It is translated as CASSSRTPGNTIYF. V is TRBV7-8 and J is TRBJ1-3, with a tentative D call TRBD1 (5 bases). The length of the CDR3 is 14 residues. Germline V lookup: CDR1 SGHVS, CDR2 FQNEAQ. Trimming pared 8 bases from V and 2 bases from J, leaving 13 bases between.

This clonotype was counted a few times. The V gene is TRBV9, the J gene TRBJ2-5, with a weak D call TRBD1 (5 bases). Trimming took 0 bases from V and 3 from J, leaving 15 bases between them. CDR3 length: 16 amino acids. CDR1 is SGDLS and CDR2 is YYNGEE in the germline V gene. CDR3 amino acids: CASSVATGQGKETQYF. In nucleotides, the CDR3 is TGTGCCAGCAGCGTAGCTACTGGGCAGGGAAAAGAGACCCAGTACTTC.

This clonotype has just a few counts. The V and J genes are TRBV6-5 and TRBJ1-2, with D tentatively TRBD1 (6 bases). The CDR3 sequence is 16 residues long. Trimming took off 4 bases at V and 6 bases at J, with 21 bases between the two ends. The germline CDR1 and CDR2 sequences are MNHEY and SVGAGI. The CDR3 loop reads CASSSPGTGLGDGYTF. In DNA form, the CDR3 reads TGTGCCAGCAGTTCCCCCGGCACAGGGCTCGGGGATGGCTACACCTTC.

This clonotype was counted many times. CDR3 region: CASSFEPSYEQYF. DNA of the CDR3: TGTGCCAGCAGTTTCGAGCCCTCCTACGAGCAGTACTTC. The V and J genes are TRBV12-3 or TRBV12-4 and TRBJ2-7, with D unclear. Trimming took 3 bases from V and 0 from J, leaving 6 bases between them. CDR3 length: 13 amino acids.

This clonotype was detected a few times. The chain links TRBV15 to TRBJ2-3; D ambiguous. This CDR3 has 13 amino acids. V dropped 8 bases and J dropped 3 bases, with 12 bases sitting between them. Germline V CDR1 and CDR2: LNHNV, YYDKDF (reference sequence). Here the CDR3 reads CATGVAHTDTQYF. CDR3 DNA sequence: TGTGCCACCGGGGTGGCCCATACAGATACGCAGTATTTT.

This clonotype was counted only a few times. The V and J genes are TRBV10-2 and TRBJ2-1; 10 bases map to TRBD1. The CDR3 is 16 residues long. V was pared by 8 bases and J by 8 bases, with 15 bases of the junction left unmatched. Germline V CDR1 and CDR2: WSHSY, SAAADI. As DNA, the CDR3 is TGCGCCAGCTTTGGCGTGCCGGGACAGGGGATCTATGAGCAGTTCTTC. It codes for CASFGVPGQGIYEQFF.

The sample holds a few counts of this clonotype. The rearrangement joins TRBV29-1 to TRBJ2-7; TRBD1 or TRBD2 may be the D gene (5 bases each). Germline loops: CDR1 SQVTM, CDR2 ANQGSEA. Deletions cut 0 bases from V and 0 bases from J, with 12 bases between. The CDR3 consists of 15 residues. Written as DNA, the CDR3 is TGCAGCGTTGAAGATCAGAGGGACGCCTCCTACGAGCAGTACTTC. The encoded protein is CSVEDQRDASYEQYF.

The table lists this clonotype with many counts. The chain uses TRBV25-1 and TRBJ1-4; 7 positions match TRBD1. Germline trimming cut 4 bases from V and 0 bases from J; bases unmatched to any gene: 11. CDR3 length: 18 amino acids. Germline CDR1 reads MGHDK; CDR2 reads SYGVNS. The CDR3 DNA is TGTGCCAGCAGTGCGATCCGGGACAGAGCTTCAACTAATGAAAAACTGTTTTTT. This codes for CASSAIRDRASTNEKLFF.

The chain recombines TRBV7-7 with TRBJ2-7, with D hard to call. Germline V gene sequence: CDR1 SSHAT, CDR2 FNYEAQ (reference sequence). The CDR3 covers 14 residues. Trimming stripped 3 bases from V and 0 bases from J, with 9 bases between. In nucleotides, the CDR3 is TGTGCCAGCAGCTTGGAGTGGCACTCCTACGAGCAGTACGTC. Its protein product is CASSLEWHSYEQYV.

A few counts support this clonotype. This chain connects TRBV6-2 or TRBV6-3 to TRBJ2-1, with 8 positions matching TRBD2. V trimming: 0 bases; J trimming: 4 bases; junction bases outside the gene matches: 2. CDR1 and CDR2 from the germline V gene are MNHEY and SVGEGT. The CDR3 sequence is 15 residues long. The CDR3 reads CASSYSGGRYNEQFF. In nucleotides, the CDR3 is TGTGCCAGCAGTTACTCTGGCGGGAGGTACAATGAGCAGTTCTTC.

The chain carries TRBV6-1 and TRBJ2-7; D call uncertain. Looked up from germline, CDR1 is MNHNS and CDR2 is SASEGT. The CDR3 has 12 residues. Between the trimmed V and J ends, which lost 8 bases and 2 bases, there was a span of 10 bases. CDR3 bases: TGTGCCAGCTGGACGGTGCCCTACGAGCAGTACTTC. Its translation: CASWTVPYEQYF.

This chain uses TRBV27 with TRBJ2-6; D remains ambiguous. The CDR3 length is 15 residues. The germline V gene has CDR1 MNHEY and CDR2 SMNVEV (reference sequence). Trimming took 3 bases from V and 2 from J, leaving 8 bases between them. The CDR3 here is CASSFSGTGANVLTF. The CDR3 DNA is TGTGCCAGCAGTTTCTCTGGGACTGGGGCCAACGTCCTGACTTTC.

This clonotype was picked up many times. The chain joins TRBV28 to TRBJ2-7, with 14 nucleotides matching TRBD2. The V and J ends lost 2 bases and 0 bases, in that order; junction bases with no gene match: 6. CDR1 is MDHEN, CDR2 SYDVKM, per germline. The CDR3 sequence is 18 residues long. The CDR3 DNA sequence: TGTGCCAGCAGTTTAGGACTAGCGGGAGGCCTAAACTCCTACGAGCAGTACTTC. Protein: CASSLGLAGGLNSYEQYF. The complete variable domain, with remaining parts taken from reference TRBV28 and TRBJ2-7, reads DVKVTQSSRYLVKRTGEKVFLECVQDMDHENMFWYRQDPGLGLRLIYFSYDVKMKEKGDIPEGYSVSREKKERFSLILESASTNQTSMYLCASSLGLAGGLNSYEQYFGPGTRLTVT.

This chain joins TRBV7-9 and TRBJ2-7, with 7 bases matching TRBD1. The CDR3 has 15 amino acids. Germline CDR1 SEHNR, CDR2 FQNEAQ (reference sequence). Germline trimming cut 4 bases from V and 5 bases from J; bases unmatched to any gene: 11. The CDR3, as DNA: TGTGCCAGCAGCTGTCAGGGGGTACTACCCCACGAGCAGTACTTC. It yields the protein CASSCQGVLPHEQYF.

This clonotype was seen many times. Germline and junction disagree at one end, which may indicate a read error. The chain uses TRBV5-1 and TRBJ2-5; 9 nucleotides line up with TRBD2. The CDR3 runs 14 residues. Germline assignment: CDR1 SGHRS and CDR2 YFSETQ. CDR3 in amino acids: CASSLGLAGETQYF. The CDR3 DNA follows: TGTGCCAGCAGCCTGGGACTAGCTGGGGAGACCCAGTACTTC.

This clonotype was seen more than once but under ten times. The chain employs TRBV20-1 and TRBJ2-7; D remains unclear. The CDR3 runs 13 residues. The ends were cut back, 6 bases at V and 3 bases at J, with 15 bases in the middle. Germline loops: CDR1 DFQATT, CDR2 SNEGSKA (reference sequence). As DNA, the CDR3 is TGCAGTGCCCTTCCAGGTACCCTCTACGAGCAGTACTTC. This sequence encodes CSALPGTLYEQYF.

The chain joins TRBV28 to TRBJ2-2; D perhaps matches TRBD2 (5 bases). CDR1 is MDHEN, CDR2 SYDVKM, per germline. V was cut by 5 bases and J by 6 bases, with 13 bases left in between. The CDR3 contains 14 residues. This CDR3 is CASSRGGASGELFF. In nucleotides, the CDR3 is TGTGCCAGCAGTAGAGGAGGAGCTTCCGGGGAGCTGTTTTTT. The full variable domain, completed using reference TRBV28 and TRBJ2-2, is DVKVTQSSRYLVKRTGEKVFLECVQDMDHENMFWYRQDPGLGLRLIYFSYDVKMKEKGDIPEGYSVSREKKERFSLILESASTNQTSMYLCASSRGGASGELFFGEGSRLTVL.

The chain carries TRBV6-1 and TRBJ1-1, with 10 bases matching TRBD1. This CDR3 comprises 14 residues. V shed 6 bases, J shed 7 bases, and the junction held 8 bases outside the gene matches. From germline, CDR1 is MNHNS and CDR2 SASEGT. The CDR3 coding sequence is TGTGCCAGCAGCTGGGGACAGGGGTGGAATGAAGCTTTCTTT. Translated, it gives CASSWGQGWNEAFF.

This chain links TRBV7-8 with TRBJ2-2; tentatively, D is TRBD2 (5 bases). Trimming took 5 bases from V and 9 from J, leaving 13 bases between them. Looked up from germline, CDR1 is SGHVS and CDR2 is FQNEAQ. The CDR3 totals 13 residues. The CDR3 DNA sequence: TGTGCCAGCAGCCCCGGCGGGCACCGGGAGCTGTTTTTT. This sequence encodes CASSPGGHRELFF.

This clonotype was detected ten times or more. J is TRBJ1-2 and V is TRBV20-1; D uncertain. V lost 4 bases and J 5 bases, leaving 8 bases between the germline ends. This CDR3 is 11 amino acids long. The germline CDR1 and CDR2 sequences are DFQATT and SNEGSKA (reference sequence). The chain's CDR3 is CSANHGYGYTF. CDR3 DNA sequence: TGCAGTGCTAACCACGGGTATGGCTACACCTTC.

This clonotype has a handful of counts. This chain joins TRBV11-3 and TRBJ2-7, with 7 bases identical to TRBD1. Trimming at V came to 3 bases and at J to 7 bases, leaving 6 bases not matched to a gene. Germline V gene data show CDR1 as SGHNT and CDR2 as YENEEA. The CDR3 is 13 amino acids. CDR3 bases: TGTGCCAGCAGCTTTGACAGGGATGGGGAGCAGTACTTC. Translated, it gives CASSFDRDGEQYF.

The table lists this clonotype with many counts. The chain joins TRBV20-1 to TRBJ1-1; D remains unclear. Trimming left V 3 bases short and J 5 bases short, with 4 bases between. Germline CDR1 DFQATT, CDR2 SNEGSKA (reference sequence). The CDR3 has 10 residues. The CDR3 protein is CSASWTEAFF. In DNA form, the CDR3 reads TGCAGTGCTAGTTGGACTGAAGCTTTCTTT.